The 30 T cell receptor beta chains listed next were all sequenced from one sample in a study of OX40 agonist ivuxolimab in advanced cancers. Assay used: immunoSEQ multiplex PCR; TCRdb lists only in-frame clones, some missing. Seen here are under 80,000 clones, 85% to 90% observed once, and the top ten hold 0.75% to 1%. Sequencing was performed on CD4+ or CD8+ T cells sorted from blood, taken in a trial of the OX40 agonist ivuxolimab. These receptors came from an adult with an advanced solid tumor such as melanoma, head and neck, liver or kidney cancer.

The table lists this clone with a few counts. The rearrangement uses TRBV7-9 and TRBJ2-1; D unclear. Trimming removed 2 bases at V and 5 bases at J, with 7 bases between. This CDR3 region has 13 residues. Germline assignment: CDR1 SEHNR and CDR2 FQNEAQ (reference sequence). DNA for the CDR3: TGTGCCAGCAGCTTACGTCCGGACAATGAGCAGTTCTTC. Translating it yields CASSLRPDNEQFF.

V usage is TRBV27 and J usage is TRBJ1-5; maybe TRBD1 (5 bases). Trimming left V 3 bases short and J 5 bases short, with 8 bases between. The CDR3 totals 13 residues. The V gene's germline CDR1 is MNHEY and CDR2 SMNVEV (reference sequence). In nucleotides, the CDR3 is TGTGCCAGCAGTTTCGGGGCACATCAGCCCCAGCATTTT. Residues: CASSFGAHQPQHF.

The CDR3 reads CASSDGSGANVLTF. CDR3 coding DNA: TGCGCCAGCAGTGACGGTTCTGGGGCCAACGTCCTGACTTTC. This rearrangement joins TRBV5-1 to TRBJ2-6; D gene unclear. V lost 5 bases, J lost 1 base, and 7 bases lay in between. Germline V lookup: CDR1 SGHRS, CDR2 YFSETQ. This CDR3 comprises 14 residues.

The chain carries TRBV21-1 and TRBJ2-5; the D call in the table, TRBD2, was not verified against the DNA. The end of the DNA fits TRBJ2-7 better, so the J call may be wrong. TRBV21-1 is designated a pseudogene. The CDR3 is 16 residues long. The CDR3 sequence is CASSKDRSGPRYEQYF. CDR3 bases: TGTGCCAGCAGCAAAGATCGGAGCGGGCCGAGATACGAGCAGTACTTC.

This chain connects TRBV2 to TRBJ2-5; D is unclear. Trimming removed 2 bases at V and 1 base at J, with 8 bases between. The CDR3 is 14 amino acids. Germline V gene sequence: CDR1 SNHLY, CDR2 FYNNEI. In nucleotides, the CDR3 is TGTGCCAGCAGTGAAACGGCTTTCCAAGAGACCCAGTACTTC. Its protein is CASSETAFQETQYF.

The J gene is TRBJ1-2, the V gene TRBV28; D is possibly TRBD1 (6 bases). The germline CDR1 and CDR2 sequences are MDHEN and SYDVKM. The V end lost 6 bases, the J end lost 3 bases, and 17 bases lay between the germline ends. This CDR3 region has 15 residues. Written as DNA, the CDR3 is TGTGCCAGCAGCCTACCCGCACAGGGCCACTATGGCTACACCTTC. Residues: CASSLPAQGHYGYTF.

The V call is TRBV6-5, the J call TRBJ1-5; D is undetermined. Trimming took 6 bases from V and 0 from J, leaving 12 bases between them. The germline CDR1 and CDR2 sequences are MNHEY and SVGAGI. This CDR3 has 15 amino acids. CDR3 sequence (DNA): TGTGCCAGCAGGTTAACGGGAATTAGCAATCAGCCCCAGCATTTT. It encodes CASRLTGISNQPQHF.

This chain uses TRBV2 with TRBJ2-3; D is unclear. Germline CDR1 reads SNHLY; CDR2 reads FYNNEI. V dropped 4 bases and J dropped 0 bases, with 11 bases sitting between them. This CDR3 has 15 residues. The chain's CDR3 is CASSGPLPSTDTQYF. The CDR3 DNA reads as TGTGCCAGCAGTGGACCATTACCTAGCACAGATACGCAGTATTTT.

The chain uses TRBV30 and TRBJ2-6; possible D gene TRBD2, 5 bases. The ends were cut back, 4 bases at V and 1 base at J, with 5 bases in the middle. CDR1 GTSNPN and CDR2 SVGIG come from the germline V gene (reference sequence). The CDR3 runs to 13 residues. CDR3: CAWTGSGANVLTF. The DNA for the CDR3 is TGTGCCTGGACGGGATCTGGGGCCAACGTCCTGACTTTC.

V gene TRBV30 combines with J gene TRBJ2-6, with 11 bases matching TRBD2. Germline CDR1 and CDR2: GTSNPN and SVGIG (reference sequence). This CDR3 is 16 amino acids long. Trimming cost V 3 bases and J 3 bases; bases outside gene matches: 4. This CDR3 is CAWSLGLAGGANVLTF. CDR3 DNA sequence: TGTGCCTGGAGCCTAGGACTAGCGGGTGGGGCCAACGTCCTGACTTTC.

J is TRBJ2-5 and V is TRBV7-3, with a tentative D call TRBD2 (5 bases). V was clipped by 1 base and J by 2 bases, with 14 bases between them. The CDR3 sequence is 16 residues long. Germline loops: CDR1 SGHTA, CDR2 FQGTGA. CDR3 loop: CASSLRGDGEQETQYF. The CDR3, as DNA: TGTGCCAGCAGCTTAAGGGGAGACGGAGAACAAGAGACCCAGTACTTC. The whole variable domain, remainder taken from reference TRBV7-3 and TRBJ2-5, is GAGVSQTPSNKVTEKGKYVELRCDPISGHTALYWYRQSLGQGPEFLIYFQGTGAADDSGLPNDRFFAVRPEGSVSTLKIQRTERGDSAVYLCASSLRGDGEQETQYFGPGTRLLVL.

This chain uses TRBV4-1 with TRBJ1-1; 7 bases are shared with TRBD1. Unmatched junction bases numbered 10, after V lost 6 bases and J lost 6 bases. Germline V gene data show CDR1 as MGHRA and CDR2 as YSYEKL. The CDR3 sequence is 14 residues long. The CDR3 loop is CASSDRAKGSEAFF. CDR3 coding DNA: TGCGCCAGCAGTGACAGGGCCAAGGGATCTGAAGCTTTCTTT.

The V call is TRBV11-2, the J call TRBJ2-6; D perhaps matches TRBD2 (7 bases). There are 18 residues in the CDR3. The germline gives CDR1 SGHAT, CDR2 FQNNGV. The germline V and J ends were trimmed by 5 bases and 0 bases, with 17 bases remaining between them. CDR3 sequence: CASSPDFAGASGANVLTF. The DNA of the CDR3 is TGTGCCAGCAGCCCGGATTTTGCGGGGGCCTCTGGGGCCAACGTCCTGACTTTC. Full variable domain (rest looked up from reference TRBV11-2 and TRBJ2-6): EAGVAQSPRYKIIEKRQSVAFWCNPISGHATLYWYQQILGQGPKLLIQFQNNGVVDDSQLPKDRFSAERLKGVDSTLKIQPAKLEDSAVYLCASSPDFAGASGANVLTFGAGSRLTVL.

V and J are TRBV15 and TRBJ1-4; D may be TRBD1 (6 bases). Germline V gene data show CDR1 as LNHNV and CDR2 as YYDKDF (reference sequence). The V end lost 1 base, the J end lost 5 bases, and 14 bases lay between the germline ends. The CDR3 has 16 amino acids. The CDR3 region has the DNA TGTGCCACCAGCAGAGCGGGGGCAGAAGCCAATGAAAAACTGTTTTTT. Translation gives CATSRAGAEANEKLFF.

CDR3 nucleotide sequence: TGTGCCAGCAGTTTGCGGGACAGACTTCAGGAGCAGTACTTC. It translates to CASSLRDRLQEQYF. The V gene is TRBV27, the J gene TRBJ2-7; TRBD1 is a possible D gene (7 bases). Germline V gene data show CDR1 as MNHEY and CDR2 as SMNVEV (reference sequence). The V gene lost 3 bases and the J gene lost 7 bases, with 16 bases spanning the gap. The CDR3 is 14 residues long.

This rearrangement joins TRBV14 to TRBJ2-1; 7 bases are a match to TRBD2. Germline CDR1 and CDR2: SGHDN and FVKESK. The J segment lost 7 bases and the V segment lost 2 bases, leaving 11 bases of the junction unmatched. The CDR3 covers 16 residues. Here the CDR3 DNA reads TGTGCCAGCAGCCAAATCTCCTCCGCGGGGGTGAATGAGCAGTTCTTC. It specifies CASSQISSAGVNEQFF. Full variable domain (missing parts from reference TRBV14 and TRBJ2-1): EAGVTQFPSHSVIEKGQTVTLRCDPISGHDNLYWYRRVMGKEIKFLLHFVKESKQDESGMPNNRFLAERTGGTYSTLKVQPAELEDSGVYFCASSQISSAGVNEQFFGPGTRLTVL.

This chain links TRBV27 with TRBJ2-7; 10 bases line up with TRBD2. The CDR3 covers 15 residues. CDR1 is MNHEY, CDR2 SMNVEV, per germline (reference sequence). J was trimmed by 3 bases and V by 5 bases; bases with no gene match: 7. Here the CDR3 DNA reads TGTGCCAGCAGTCCAGGACTAGCGGTCTTCTACGAGCAGTACTTC. Its translation: CASSPGLAVFYEQYF.

The chain recombines TRBV28 with TRBJ2-1, with TRBD1 as a possible D gene (5 bases). The CDR3 totals 13 residues. The germline V and J ends were trimmed by 6 bases and 12 bases, with 18 bases remaining between them. From germline, CDR1 is MDHEN and CDR2 SYDVKM. The CDR3 DNA reads TGTGCCAGCAGCACCCCAGGGTTACTGTGGCAGTTCTTC. Its protein product is CASSTPGLLWQFF.

The chain uses TRBV7-2 and TRBJ2-3; no reliable D call. The CDR3 sequence is 15 residues long. The V and J ends lost 2 bases and 1 base respectively, with 10 bases between them. In germline, CDR1 is SGHTA, CDR2 FQGNSA. CDR3 nucleotide sequence: TGTGCCAGCAGCTTAAGGCCGCCCGGCACAGATACGCAGTATTTT. Translation: CASSLRPPGTDTQYF.

The genes are TRBV4-3 and TRBJ2-7; 9 bases align to TRBD1. This CDR3 is 16 amino acids long. V lost 4 bases to trimming and J lost 1 base; unmatched junction nucleotides: 8. The germline V gene encodes CDR1 LGHNA and CDR2 YSLEER. The CDR3 DNA reads TGCGCCAGCAGCCCCGGGGGACAGGGAATTTCCTACGAGCAGTACTTC. Translation: CASSPGGQGISYEQYF.

CDR3 in amino acids: CASSPTGTQETQYF. DNA for the CDR3: TGTGCCAGCAGTCCCACGGGAACTCAAGAGACCCAGTACTTC. This rearrangement joins TRBV5-4 to TRBJ2-5, with D possibly TRBD2 on 5 matching bases. Germline V gene lookup returns CDR1 SGHNT and CDR2 YYREEE (reference sequence). This CDR3 has 14 residues. V lost 5 bases and J lost 2, with 13 bases in between. Complete variable domain (other parts from reference TRBV5-4 and TRBJ2-5): ETGVTQSPTHLIKTRGQQVTLRCSSQSGHNTVSWYQQALGQGPQFIFQYYREEENGRGNFPPRFSGLQFPNYSSELNVNALELDDSALYLCASSPTGTQETQYFGPGTRLLVL.

This chain links TRBV5-4 with TRBJ2-5; tentative D call: TRBD2 (5 bases). The CDR3 has 15 residues. The germline V gene has CDR1 SGHNT and CDR2 YYREEE (reference sequence). The V gene lost 3 bases and the J gene lost 2 bases, with 14 bases spanning the gap. CDR3 in amino acids: CASSYPRAGQETQYF. As DNA, the CDR3 is TGTGCCAGCAGCTACCCACGGGCGGGTCAAGAGACCCAGTACTTC. Combining the CDR3 with reference TRBV5-4 and TRBJ2-5 gives the whole variable domain ETGVTQSPTHLIKTRGQQVTLRCSSQSGHNTVSWYQQALGQGPQFIFQYYREEENGRGNFPPRFSGLQFPNYSSELNVNALELDDSALYLCASSYPRAGQETQYFGPGTRLLVL.

V and J are TRBV7-3 and TRBJ1-1; possibly TRBD1 for D (5 bases). Germline lookup yields CDR1 SGHTA and CDR2 FQGTGA. Trimming removed 5 bases at V and 3 bases at J, with 16 bases between. This CDR3 is 15 amino acids long. The CDR3 protein is CASSPSGGRDTEAFF. CDR3 in DNA: TGTGCCAGCAGCCCAAGTGGGGGAAGGGACACTGAAGCTTTCTTT. The variable domain in full, completed from reference TRBV7-3 and TRBJ1-1, reads GAGVSQTPSNKVTEKGKYVELRCDPISGHTALYWYRQSLGQGPEFLIYFQGTGAADDSGLPNDRFFAVRPEGSVSTLKIQRTERGDSAVYLCASSPSGGRDTEAFFGQGTRLTVV.

The V and J genes are TRBV7-3 and TRBJ2-5; TRBD1 aligns across 8 bases. The CDR3 length is 15 residues. Trimming at V came to 4 bases and at J to 5 bases, leaving 9 bases not matched to a gene. Germline-derived CDR1 and CDR2 are SGHTA and FQGTGA. DNA of the CDR3: TGTGCCAGCAGCTCGGACCGGACAGGGTTGGAGACCCAGTACTTC. Its protein product is CASSSDRTGLETQYF. Combining the CDR3 with reference TRBV7-3 and TRBJ2-5 gives the whole variable domain GAGVSQTPSNKVTEKGKYVELRCDPISGHTALYWYRQSLGQGPEFLIYFQGTGAADDSGLPNDRFFAVRPEGSVSTLKIQRTERGDSAVYLCASSSDRTGLETQYFGPGTRLLVL.

The chain combines TRBV5-1 with TRBJ1-3; no firm D call. V was clipped by 2 bases and J by 0 bases, with 6 bases between them. This CDR3 is 14 amino acids long. The germline gives CDR1 SGHRS, CDR2 YFSETQ. CDR3 sequence: CASSLPSSGNTIYF. Here the CDR3 DNA reads TGCGCCAGCAGCTTACCCAGCTCTGGAAACACCATATATTTT.

The chain is built from TRBV9 and TRBJ2-1; D uncertain. Germline CDR1 is SGDLS and CDR2 is YYNGEE. V was pared by 4 bases and J by 10 bases, with 15 bases between. The CDR3 totals 13 residues. The CDR3 here is CASSYSFRREQFF. DNA for the CDR3: TGTGCCAGCAGCTACAGTTTTAGGCGAGAGCAGTTCTTC. The whole variable domain, remainder taken from reference TRBV9 and TRBJ2-1, is DSGVTQTPKHLITATGQRVTLRCSPRSGDLSVYWYQQSLDQGLQFLIQYYNGEERAKGNILERFSAQQFPDLHSELNLSSLELGDSALYFCASSYSFRREQFFGPGTRLTVL.

The V and J genes are TRBV7-2 and TRBJ1-2; 9 bases map to TRBD1. From germline, CDR1 is SGHTA and CDR2 FQGNSA. J was trimmed by 6 bases and V by 6 bases; bases with no gene match: 14. CDR3 size: 16 residues. This CDR3 reads CASSQSITGTGNGYTF. As DNA, the CDR3 is TGTGCCAGCAGTCAATCTATCACCGGGACAGGGAATGGCTACACCTTC.

V and J are TRBV14 and TRBJ2-7, with 7 bases that match TRBD2. This CDR3 spans 15 amino acids. Germline loops: CDR1 SGHDN, CDR2 FVKESK. V shed 0 bases and J 1 base; nucleotides not matched to a gene: 3. The CDR3 loop reads CASSQDLAASYEQYF. The CDR3, as DNA: TGTGCCAGCAGCCAAGACCTAGCGGCGTCCTACGAGCAGTACTTC.

The rearrangement links TRBV6-5 to TRBJ2-2, with 7 positions matching TRBD2. The CDR3 is 15 amino acids. Trimming removed 5 bases from V and 2 bases from J; junction bases left unmatched: 5. From germline, CDR1 is MNHEY and CDR2 SVGAGI. The CDR3 coding sequence is TGTGCCAGCAGTATCCCGGGACTAAACACCGGGGAGCTGTTTTTT. Translation: CASSIPGLNTGELFF.

The chain joins TRBV19 to TRBJ2-7, with D unresolved. This CDR3 region has 13 residues. Trimming stripped 7 bases from V and 5 bases from J, with 15 bases between. Per the germline V gene, CDR1 is LNHDA and CDR2 is SQIVND (reference sequence). The CDR3 region is CASIRAYRHEQYF. The DNA of the CDR3 is TGTGCCAGTATACGGGCCTATCGGCACGAGCAGTACTTC.